This entry lists 25 T cell receptor beta chains sequenced from one sample in a study of blood T cell repertoires in COVID-19. Profiling relied on immunoSEQ multiplex PCR, and the TCRdb table lists in-frame clones only, not all of them. The table lists 200,000 to 250,000 clones, approximately 85% of them singletons. The sequenced material came from peripheral blood. These receptors were obtained from an elderly woman with COVID-19, enrolled during active disease.

V gene TRBV6-5 combines with J gene TRBJ1-5; 9 bases match TRBD1. CDR1 is MNHEY and CDR2 is SVGAGI in the germline V gene. This CDR3 has 15 amino acids. The junction had 5 bases not matched to a gene; V was cut back by 4 bases and J by 4 bases. For the CDR3, the DNA is TGTGCCAGCAGTTTTGACAGGGGGGGAAATCAGCCCCAGCATTTT. Encoded protein: CASSFDRGGNQPQHF.

The chain employs TRBV18 and TRBJ2-7; 9 positions agree with TRBD2. The trim removed 4 bases at V and 7 bases at J, leaving 14 bases unmatched. This CDR3 region has 16 residues. Germline CDR1 and CDR2: KGHSH and LQKENI. CDR3 sequence: CASSQAYPAGGGEQYF. The DNA for the CDR3 is TGTGCCAGCTCACAGGCCTACCCAGCGGGGGGTGGAGAGCAGTACTTC. Supplemented by reference TRBV18 and TRBJ2-7, the full variable domain reads NAGVMQNPRHLVRRRGQEARLRCSPMKGHSHVYWYRQLPEEGLKFMVYLQKENIIDESGMPKERFSAEFPKEGPSILRIQQVVRGDSAAYFCASSQAYPAGGGEQYFGPGTRLTVT.

CDR3 nucleotide sequence: TGTGCCAGTAGTAGGGACTCCTCTAGCACAGATACGCAGTATTTT. It specifies CASSRDSSSTDTQYF. The chain uses TRBV19 and TRBJ2-3, with D tentatively TRBD2 (6 bases). The CDR3 runs 15 residues. The germline gives CDR1 LNHDA, CDR2 SQIVND (reference sequence). The ends were cut back, 4 bases at V and 0 bases at J, with 11 bases in the middle.

The chain is built from TRBV2 and TRBJ1-4; 9 nucleotides line up with TRBD1. CDR1 SNHLY and CDR2 FYNNEI come from the germline V gene. The V and J ends lost 6 bases and 8 bases, in that order; junction bases with no gene match: 7. CDR3 size: 14 residues. CDR3 nucleotides: TGTGCCAGCAGCGTACAGGGGGCGGAGGAAAAACTGTTTTTT. It yields the protein CASSVQGAEEKLFF.

The J gene is TRBJ1-2, the V gene TRBV6-5, with 10 bases that match TRBD1. The trim removed 4 bases at V and 4 bases at J, leaving 6 bases unmatched. Germline V CDR1 and CDR2: MNHEY, SVGAGI. This CDR3 is built from 15 residues. CDR3 protein: CASSLDRGLGYGYTF. For the CDR3, the DNA is TGTGCCAGCAGTTTAGACAGGGGGCTCGGCTATGGCTACACCTTC.

The chain uses TRBV6-2 or TRBV6-3 and TRBJ2-5, with a weak D call TRBD2 (6 bases). The CDR3 has 13 amino acids. Deletions cut 5 bases from V and 5 bases from J, with 12 bases between. Germline CDR1 and CDR2: MNHEY and SVGEGT. The CDR3 protein is CASSAGPAETQYF. CDR3 sequence (DNA): TGTGCCAGCAGTGCGGGACCCGCGGAGACCCAGTACTTC.

This chain connects TRBV4-2 to TRBJ2-3, with 13 bases that match TRBD2. The trim removed 4 bases at V and 2 bases at J, leaving 3 bases unmatched. CDR3 length equals 16 residues. CDR1 is LGHNA and CDR2 is YNFKEQ in the germline V gene. CDR3 region: CASSLGTSGITDTQYF. CDR3 DNA: TGTGCCAGCAGCCTCGGGACTAGCGGGATCACAGATACGCAGTATTTT.

This chain connects TRBV5-1 to TRBJ2-2; D is perhaps TRBD1 (5 bases). The CDR3 is 15 residues long. The V and J ends lost 4 bases and 1 base respectively, with 11 bases between them. Germline-derived CDR1 and CDR2 are SGHRS and YFSETQ. The CDR3 loop is CASSRFDRNTGELFF. In nucleotides, the CDR3 is TGCGCCAGCAGCCGTTTCGACAGGAACACCGGGGAGCTGTTTTTT.

This chain joins TRBV7-6 and TRBJ1-1; 8 nucleotides match TRBD1. V shed 5 bases, J shed 4 bases, and the junction held 9 bases outside the gene matches. Germline assignment: CDR1 SGHVS and CDR2 FNYEAQ. CDR3 length equals 15 residues. CDR3 coding DNA: TGTGCCAGCAGCGATGCAGGGGGCTGGAGCACTGAAGCTTTCTTT. The encoded protein is CASSDAGGWSTEAFF. The full variable domain, completed using reference TRBV7-6 and TRBJ1-1, is GAGVSQSPRYKVTKRGQDVALRCDPISGHVSLYWYRQALGQGPEFLTYFNYEAQQDKSGLPNDRFSAERPEGSISTLTIQRTEQRDSAMYRCASSDAGGWSTEAFFGQGTRLTVV.

This chain uses TRBV28 with TRBJ1-1; D is unresolved. This CDR3 has 15 residues. Germline V gene sequence: CDR1 MDHEN, CDR2 SYDVKM. V was trimmed by 1 base and J by 8 bases, leaving 17 bases between them. DNA of the CDR3: TGTGCCAGCAGTTTATTGTATTTTGAGGGCAGCGAAGCTTTCTTT. Its protein product is CASSLLYFEGSEAFF.

The genes are TRBV2 and TRBJ2-7; D perhaps matches TRBD2 (5 bases). CDR1 and CDR2 from the germline V gene are SNHLY and FYNNEI. Trimming took off 5 bases at V and 0 bases at J, with 8 bases between the two ends. This CDR3 has 13 amino acids. CDR3 nucleotides: TGTGCCAGCAGTATCCGGGACTCCTACGAGCAGTACTTC. Translating it yields CASSIRDSYEQYF.

This chain connects TRBV18 to TRBJ1-3; the D is unclear. Germline V gives CDR1 KGHSH, CDR2 LQKENI. The CDR3 is 12 amino acids. Between the trimmed V and J ends, which lost 8 bases and 0 bases, there was a span of 5 bases. The CDR3 loop reads CASINSGNTIYF. The CDR3, as DNA: TGTGCCAGCATAAACTCTGGAAACACCATATATTTT.

For the CDR3, the DNA is TGTGCCAGCAGGGACAGCGGAGCTTTCTTT. Protein: CASRDSGAFF. The rearrangement links TRBV6-6 to TRBJ1-1; tentatively, D is TRBD1 (6 bases). Germline CDR1 is MNHNY and CDR2 is SVGAGI (reference sequence). This CDR3 has 10 amino acids. The germline V and J ends were trimmed by 6 bases and 10 bases, with 9 bases remaining between them.

The chain is built from TRBV7-9 and TRBJ1-1; the match to TRBD1 covers 9 bases. Germline loops: CDR1 SEHNR, CDR2 FQNEAQ (reference sequence). Trimming removed 4 bases from V and 5 bases from J; junction bases left unmatched: 8. The CDR3 consists of 15 residues. The CDR3 protein is CASSSTGTGRTEAFF. The CDR3 coding sequence is TGTGCCAGCAGCTCAACCGGGACAGGGCGTACTGAAGCTTTCTTT.

This clone has only one observation. The chain recombines TRBV19 with TRBJ1-3, with 7 positions matching TRBD1. Germline assignment: CDR1 LNHDA and CDR2 SQIVND (reference sequence). After removal of 7 bases from V and 4 bases from J, the junction contained 10 bases not matched to a gene. The CDR3 is 15 residues long. CDR3 loop: CASITVDRVGNTIYF. In DNA form, the CDR3 reads TGTGCCAGTATAACCGTCGACAGGGTCGGAAACACCATATATTTT.

V and J are TRBV7-9 and TRBJ2-3; TRBD1 matches 8 bases. The ends lost 1 base at V and 2 bases at J; junction bases unmatched: 2. The length of the CDR3 is 15 residues. CDR1 SEHNR and CDR2 FQNEAQ come from the germline V gene (reference sequence). The CDR3 nucleotides are TGTGCCAGCAGCTTAGGGGACAGGAACACAGATACGCAGTATTTT. This sequence encodes CASSLGDRNTDTQYF.

This clone was seen more than once but under ten times. The CDR3 region has the DNA TGTGCCAGTAGTCCAGACAGGGCGCGAACTGAAGCTTTCTTT. Translated: CASSPDRARTEAFF. The rearrangement joins TRBV19 to TRBJ1-1, with 7 bases aligning to TRBD1. J gave up 5 bases and V 5 bases, and 8 bases lay outside the gene matches. CDR3 length: 14 residues. The V gene's germline CDR1 is LNHDA and CDR2 SQIVND (reference sequence). Full variable domain (remainder filled in from reference TRBV19 and TRBJ1-1): DGGITQSPKYLFRKEGQNVTLSCEQNLNHDAMYWYRQDPGQGLRLIYYSQIVNDFQKGDIAEGYSVSREKKESFPLTVTSAQKNPTAFYLCASSPDRARTEAFFGQGTRLTVV.

The chain employs TRBV7-9 and TRBJ1-2; 8 bases agree with TRBD1. The junction had 9 bases not matched to a gene; V was cut back by 5 bases and J by 4 bases. This CDR3 is 15 amino acids long. Germline V gene sequence: CDR1 SEHNR, CDR2 FQNEAQ (reference sequence). This CDR3 reads CASSPRDRPFYGYTF. CDR3 in DNA: TGTGCCAGCAGCCCCAGGGACAGGCCCTTCTATGGCTACACCTTC.

V is TRBV5-4 and J is TRBJ2-2; D may be TRBD2 (5 bases). This CDR3 is 13 amino acids long. V was pared by 2 bases and J by 4 bases, with 6 bases between. Germline-derived CDR1 and CDR2 are SGHNT and YYREEE (reference sequence). The CDR3 DNA reads TGTGCCAGCAGCTTTACTAGCACCGGGGAGCTGTTTTTT. This translates into CASSFTSTGELFF.

The chain has TRBV11-3 and TRBJ2-4; D is unclear. In germline, CDR1 is SGHNT, CDR2 YENEEA. CDR3 length: 16 amino acids. Trimming removed 7 bases from V and 3 bases from J, with 19 bases in between. The CDR3 bases are TGTGCCAGCATAAAAAACCCATTCCGCGGCAAAAACATTCAGTACTTC. Residues: CASIKNPFRGKNIQYF.

On this clone itself: Sequence at one end of the junction differs from germline and may be a read error. The V gene is TRBV28, the J gene TRBJ1-3; tentative D call: TRBD1 (6 bases). The CDR3 contains 13 residues. CDR1 is MDHEN, CDR2 SYDVKM, per germline. The CDR3 DNA follows: TGTGCCGGCAGCAGGGGAACGGGAAACACCATATATTTT. It translates to CAGSRGTGNTIYF.

The V gene is TRBV9, the J gene TRBJ1-6; 9 bases fit TRBD1. Trimming cost V 4 bases and J 6 bases; bases outside gene matches: 5. Looked up from germline, CDR1 is SGDLS and CDR2 is YYNGEE. The CDR3 consists of 15 residues. CDR3 sequence: CASSLGTGSNSPLHF. In DNA form, the CDR3 reads TGTGCCAGCAGCCTTGGGACAGGGTCTAATTCACCCCTCCACTTT.

The V and J genes are TRBV20-1 and TRBJ1-1, with D unresolved. CDR1 and CDR2 from the germline V gene are DFQATT and SNEGSKA (reference sequence). The V end lost 3 bases, the J end lost 11 bases, and 13 bases lay between the germline ends. The CDR3 extends over 11 amino acids. CDR3 DNA sequence: TGCAGTGCTAGGCACGAGGGCCCTGCTTTCTTT. Its protein product is CSARHEGPAFF.

The V and J genes are TRBV28 and TRBJ1-1; D unresolved. The CDR3 has 15 residues. Trimming stripped 4 bases from V and 0 bases from J, with 12 bases between. The V gene's germline CDR1 is MDHEN and CDR2 SYDVKM. CDR3 residues: CASSSSGSMNTEAFF. CDR3 sequence (DNA): TGTGCCAGCAGTTCGTCGGGATCTATGAACACTGAAGCTTTCTTT.

The chain joins TRBV7-2 to TRBJ1-4; 10 bases agree with TRBD1. Looked up from germline, CDR1 is SGHTA and CDR2 is FQGNSA. The CDR3 runs 13 residues. The ends lost 5 bases at V and 7 bases at J; junction bases unmatched: 1. This chain's CDR3 is CASSRTGGEKLFF. DNA of the CDR3: TGTGCCAGCAGCAGGACAGGGGGTGAAAAACTGTTTTTT.